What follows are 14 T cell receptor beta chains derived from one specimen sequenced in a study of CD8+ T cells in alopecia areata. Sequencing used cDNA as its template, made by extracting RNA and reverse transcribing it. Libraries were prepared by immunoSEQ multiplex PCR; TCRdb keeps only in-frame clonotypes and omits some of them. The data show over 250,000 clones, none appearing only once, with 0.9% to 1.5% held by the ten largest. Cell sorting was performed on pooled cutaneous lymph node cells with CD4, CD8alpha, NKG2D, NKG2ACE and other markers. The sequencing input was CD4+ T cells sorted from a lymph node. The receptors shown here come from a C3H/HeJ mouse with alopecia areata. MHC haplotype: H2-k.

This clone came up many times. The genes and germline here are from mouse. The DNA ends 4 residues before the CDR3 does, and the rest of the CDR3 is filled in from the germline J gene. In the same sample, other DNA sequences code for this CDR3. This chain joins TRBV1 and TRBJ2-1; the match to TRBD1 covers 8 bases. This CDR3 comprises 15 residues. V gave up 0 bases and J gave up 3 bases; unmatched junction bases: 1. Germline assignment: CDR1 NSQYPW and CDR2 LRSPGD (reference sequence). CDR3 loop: CTCSADTGGYAEQFF. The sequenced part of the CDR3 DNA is TGCACCTGCAGTGCAGATACAGGGGGCTATGCT.

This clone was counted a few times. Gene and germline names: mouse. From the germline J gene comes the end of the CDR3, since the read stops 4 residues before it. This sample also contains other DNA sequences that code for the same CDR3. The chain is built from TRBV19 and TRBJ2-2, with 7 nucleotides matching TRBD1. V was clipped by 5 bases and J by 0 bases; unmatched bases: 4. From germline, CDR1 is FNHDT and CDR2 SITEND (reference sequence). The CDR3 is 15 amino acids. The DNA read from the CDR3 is TGTGCCAGCAGCCGACAGGGTGCAAACACCGGG. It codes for CASSRQGANTG. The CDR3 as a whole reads CASSRQGANTGQLYF.

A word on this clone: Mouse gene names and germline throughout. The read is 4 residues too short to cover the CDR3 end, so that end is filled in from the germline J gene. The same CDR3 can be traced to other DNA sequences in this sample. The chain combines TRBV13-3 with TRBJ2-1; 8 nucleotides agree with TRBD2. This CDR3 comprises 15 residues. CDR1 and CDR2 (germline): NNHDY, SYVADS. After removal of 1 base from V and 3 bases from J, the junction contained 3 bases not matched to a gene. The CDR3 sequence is CASSDLGGSYAEQFF. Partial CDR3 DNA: TGTGCCAGCAGTGATCTGGGGGGAAGCTATGCT.

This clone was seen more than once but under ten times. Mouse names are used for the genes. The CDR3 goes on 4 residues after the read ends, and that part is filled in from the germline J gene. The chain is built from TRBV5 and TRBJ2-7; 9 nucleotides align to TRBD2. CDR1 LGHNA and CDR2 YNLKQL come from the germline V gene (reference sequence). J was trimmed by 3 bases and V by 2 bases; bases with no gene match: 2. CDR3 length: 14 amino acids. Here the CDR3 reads CASSQLGGNYEQYF. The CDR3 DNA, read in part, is TGTGCCAGCAGCCAACTGGGGGGGAACTAT.

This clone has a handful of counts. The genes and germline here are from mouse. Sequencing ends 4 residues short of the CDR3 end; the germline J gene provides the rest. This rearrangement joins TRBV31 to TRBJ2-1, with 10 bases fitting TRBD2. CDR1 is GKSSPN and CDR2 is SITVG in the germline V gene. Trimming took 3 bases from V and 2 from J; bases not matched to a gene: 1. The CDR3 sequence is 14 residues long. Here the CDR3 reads CAWSGLGDYAEQFF. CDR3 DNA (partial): TGTGCCTGGAGCGGACTGGGGGACTATGCT.

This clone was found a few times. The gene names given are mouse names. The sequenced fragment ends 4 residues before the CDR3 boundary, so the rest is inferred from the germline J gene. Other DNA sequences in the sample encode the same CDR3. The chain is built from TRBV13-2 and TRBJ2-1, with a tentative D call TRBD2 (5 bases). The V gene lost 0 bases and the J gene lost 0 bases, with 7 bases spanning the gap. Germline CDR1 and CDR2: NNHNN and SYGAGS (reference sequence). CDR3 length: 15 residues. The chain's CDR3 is CASGDAGNNYAEQFF. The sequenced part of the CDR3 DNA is TGTGCCAGCGGTGATGCTGGGAATAACTATGCT.

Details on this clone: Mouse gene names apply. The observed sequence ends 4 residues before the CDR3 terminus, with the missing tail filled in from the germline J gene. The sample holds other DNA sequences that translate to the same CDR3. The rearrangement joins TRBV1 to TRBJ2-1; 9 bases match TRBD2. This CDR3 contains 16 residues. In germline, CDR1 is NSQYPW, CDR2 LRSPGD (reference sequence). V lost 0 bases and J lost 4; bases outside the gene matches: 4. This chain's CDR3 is CTCSADPLGGYAEQFF. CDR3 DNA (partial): TGCACCTGCAGTGCAGATCCCCTGGGGGGGTATGCT.

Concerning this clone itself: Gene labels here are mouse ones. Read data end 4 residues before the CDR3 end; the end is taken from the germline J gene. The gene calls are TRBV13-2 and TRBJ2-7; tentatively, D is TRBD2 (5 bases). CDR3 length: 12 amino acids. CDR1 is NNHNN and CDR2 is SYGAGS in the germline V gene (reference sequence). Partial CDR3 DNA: TGTGCCAGCGGTGTCTGGGATTAT. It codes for CASGVWDY. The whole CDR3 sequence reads CASGVWDYEQYF.

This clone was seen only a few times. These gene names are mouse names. The CDR3 spells CASSGGGLGSQNTLYF. The sequenced part of the CDR3 DNA is TGTGCCAGCAGTGGGGGGGGACTGGGGAGTCAAAAC. The chain couples TRBV13-1 to TRBJ2-4, with 10 positions matching TRBD2. Read coverage stops 4 residues before the CDR3 terminus; the germline J gene supplies the remainder. Germline trimming cut 3 bases from V and 0 bases from J; bases unmatched to any gene: 4. Germline V gene data show CDR1 as NSHNY and CDR2 as SYGAGN. The CDR3 totals 16 residues.

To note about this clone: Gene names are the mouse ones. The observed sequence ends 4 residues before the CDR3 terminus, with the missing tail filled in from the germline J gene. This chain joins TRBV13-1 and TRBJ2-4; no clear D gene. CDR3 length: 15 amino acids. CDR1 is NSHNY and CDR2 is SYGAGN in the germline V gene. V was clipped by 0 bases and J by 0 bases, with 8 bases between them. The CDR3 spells CASSDAQSSQNTLYF. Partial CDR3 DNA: TGTGCCAGCAGTGATGCACAATCTAGTCAAAAC.

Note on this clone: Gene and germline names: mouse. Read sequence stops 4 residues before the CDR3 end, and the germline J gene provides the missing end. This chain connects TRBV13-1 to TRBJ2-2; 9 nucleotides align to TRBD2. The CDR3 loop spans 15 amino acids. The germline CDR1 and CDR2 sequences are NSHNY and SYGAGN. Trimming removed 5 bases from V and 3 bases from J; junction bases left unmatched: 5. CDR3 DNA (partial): TGTGCCAGCAGAAAACTGGGGGGCGACACCGGG. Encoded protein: CASRKLGGDTG. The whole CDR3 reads CASRKLGGDTGQLYF.

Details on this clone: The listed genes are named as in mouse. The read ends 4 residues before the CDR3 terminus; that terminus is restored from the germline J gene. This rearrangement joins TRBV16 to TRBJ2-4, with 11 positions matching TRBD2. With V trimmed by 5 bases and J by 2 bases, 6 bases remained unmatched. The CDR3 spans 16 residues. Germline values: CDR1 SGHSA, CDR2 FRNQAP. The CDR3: CASSPSGLGDQNTLYF. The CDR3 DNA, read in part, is TGTGCAAGCAGCCCCTCGGGACTGGGGGATCAAAAC.

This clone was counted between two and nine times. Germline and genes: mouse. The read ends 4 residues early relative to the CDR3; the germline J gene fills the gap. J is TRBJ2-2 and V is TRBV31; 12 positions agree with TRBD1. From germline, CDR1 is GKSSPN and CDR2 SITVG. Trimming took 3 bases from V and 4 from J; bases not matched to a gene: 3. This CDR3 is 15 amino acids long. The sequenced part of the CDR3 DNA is TGTGCCTGGAGGGGACAGGGGGCTGGCACCGGG. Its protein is CAWRGQGAGTG. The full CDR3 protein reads CAWRGQGAGTGQLYF.

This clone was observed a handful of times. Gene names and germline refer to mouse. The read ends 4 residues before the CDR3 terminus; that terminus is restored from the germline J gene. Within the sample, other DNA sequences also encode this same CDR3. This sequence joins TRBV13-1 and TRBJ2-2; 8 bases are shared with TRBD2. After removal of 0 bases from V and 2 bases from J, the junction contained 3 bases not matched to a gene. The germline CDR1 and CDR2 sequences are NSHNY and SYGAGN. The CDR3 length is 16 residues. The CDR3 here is CASSDARGGNTGQLYF. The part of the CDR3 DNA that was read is TGTGCCAGCAGTGATGCACGGGGGGGCAACACCGGG.